This T cell receptor (beta chain) came from a study of blood T cell repertoires in COVID-19. Background on the study: Researchers got acute and convalescent COVID-19 samples from the United States, Italy and Spain.

The V and J ends lost 3 bases and 7 bases, in that order; junction bases with no gene match: 5. CDR3 length: 13 amino acids. Germline lookup yields CDR1 LNHDA and CDR2 SQIVND (reference sequence). This clone was seen a few times. Using immunoSEQ multiplex PCR, the repertoire was profiled, and TCRdb retains in-frame clones only, with some absent. Among roughly 190,000 clones listed, 70% to 80% were seen once. The sequence derives from a woman between 45 and 60 years old with acute or convalescent COVID-19. The material sequenced was peripheral blood. The chain is built from TRBV19 and TRBJ2-7; 8 nucleotides agree with TRBD1. CDR3 residues: CASSIQGAAEQYF. The CDR3 DNA follows: TGTGCCAGTAGTATCCAGGGGGCCGCGGAGCAGTACTTC.